This entry lists 2 T cell receptor beta chains sequenced from one sample in a study of T-cell reconstitution after alpha-beta-depleted transplantation in children. Molecular barcoding with unique molecular identifiers was used for the TCRbeta library. TCRdb passed the PCR reads through MiXCR, listing each CDR3 protein once. Among 200,000 to 250,000 distinct CDR3 sequences listed, around 9.6% were seen once. Sample: PBMCs from the stem cell graft donor, taken from the stem cell graft. The receptors were sampled from a human donor who donated a stem cell graft to a child with acute lymphoblastic leukemia.

V and J are TRBV18 and TRBJ2-5; weak D call: TRBD2 (5 bases). The CDR3 is 15 amino acids. Germline values: CDR1 KGHSH, CDR2 LQKENI. V gave up 3 bases and J gave up 5 bases, with 16 bases separating them. CDR3 loop: CASSPPRTGRETQYF. CDR3 nucleotide sequence: TGTGCCAGCTCACCCCCGCGGACTGGACGGGAGACCCAGTACTTC.

This clonotype occurred a few times. V usage is TRBV12-3 or TRBV12-4 and J usage is TRBJ1-3; D is unresolved. Trimming took 7 bases from V and 4 from J, leaving 14 bases between them. This CDR3 has 14 amino acids. CDR3 nucleotides: TGTGCCAGCACAGTGCTGCTCGACGGAAACACCATATATTTT. This gives the protein CASTVLLDGNTIYF.